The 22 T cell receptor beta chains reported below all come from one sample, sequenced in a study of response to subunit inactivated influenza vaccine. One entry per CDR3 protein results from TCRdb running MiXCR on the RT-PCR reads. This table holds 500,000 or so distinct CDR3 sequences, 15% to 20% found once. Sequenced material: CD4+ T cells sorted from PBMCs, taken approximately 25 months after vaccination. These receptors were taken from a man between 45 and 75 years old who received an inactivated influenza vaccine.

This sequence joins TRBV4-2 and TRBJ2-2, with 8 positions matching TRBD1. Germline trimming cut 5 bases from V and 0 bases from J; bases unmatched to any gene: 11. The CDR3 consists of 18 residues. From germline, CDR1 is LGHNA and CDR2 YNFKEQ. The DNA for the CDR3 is TGTGCCAGCAGCTCACAATCTCAGGGGGCCGCGAACACCGGGGAGCTGTTTTTT. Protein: CASSSQSQGAANTGELFF.

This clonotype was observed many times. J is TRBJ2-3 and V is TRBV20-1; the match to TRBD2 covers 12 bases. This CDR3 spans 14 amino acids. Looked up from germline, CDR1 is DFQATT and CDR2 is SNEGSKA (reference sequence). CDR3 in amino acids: CSDGETSGGSTQYF. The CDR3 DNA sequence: TGCAGCGATGGAGAAACTAGCGGGGGGTCTACGCAGTATTTT.

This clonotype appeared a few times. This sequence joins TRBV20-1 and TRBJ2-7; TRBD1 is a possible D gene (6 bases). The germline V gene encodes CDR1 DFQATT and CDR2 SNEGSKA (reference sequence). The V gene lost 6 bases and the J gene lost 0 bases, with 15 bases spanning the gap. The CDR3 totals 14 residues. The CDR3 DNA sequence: TGCAGTGCCACGAGACAGGTCGGCTCCTACGAGCAGTACTTC. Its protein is CSATRQVGSYEQYF.

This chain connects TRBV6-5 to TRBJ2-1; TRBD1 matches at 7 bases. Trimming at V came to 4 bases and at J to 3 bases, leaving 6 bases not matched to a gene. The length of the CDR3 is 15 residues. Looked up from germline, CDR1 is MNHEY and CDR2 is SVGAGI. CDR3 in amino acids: CASSSRRGLYNEQFF. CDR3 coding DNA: TGTGCCAGCAGTTCCAGAAGGGGGCTCTACAATGAGCAGTTCTTC.

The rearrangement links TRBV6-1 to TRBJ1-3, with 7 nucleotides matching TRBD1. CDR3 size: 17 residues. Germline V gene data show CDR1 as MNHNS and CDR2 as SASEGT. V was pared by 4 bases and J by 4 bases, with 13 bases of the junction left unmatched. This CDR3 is CASSAPGTVIAGNTIYF. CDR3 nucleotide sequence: TGTGCCAGCAGTGCCCCCGGGACAGTAATTGCAGGAAACACCATATATTTT.

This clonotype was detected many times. The CDR3 reads CAISESTGLGEQYF. DNA for the CDR3: TGTGCCATCAGTGAGTCGACAGGCTTGGGCGAGCAGTACTTC. The rearrangement joins TRBV10-3 to TRBJ2-7; a possible D gene is TRBD1 (6 bases). CDR1 is ENHRY and CDR2 is SYGVKD in the germline V gene. Trimming took 0 bases from V and 6 from J, leaving 12 bases between them. The CDR3 is made up of 14 amino acids.

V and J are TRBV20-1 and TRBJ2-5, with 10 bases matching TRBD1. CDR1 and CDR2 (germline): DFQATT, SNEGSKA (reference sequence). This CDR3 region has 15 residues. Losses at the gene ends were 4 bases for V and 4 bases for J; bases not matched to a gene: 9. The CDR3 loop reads CSATPGQGSLETQYF. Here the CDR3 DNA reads TGCAGTGCTACTCCGGGACAGGGGTCCTTAGAGACCCAGTACTTC.

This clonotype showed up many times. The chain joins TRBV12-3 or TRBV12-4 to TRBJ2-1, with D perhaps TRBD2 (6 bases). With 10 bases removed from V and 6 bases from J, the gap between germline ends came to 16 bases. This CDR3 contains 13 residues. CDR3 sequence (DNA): TGTGCCACGGGGAGGCTTCTCCTCAATGAGCAGTTCTTC. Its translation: CATGRLLLNEQFF.

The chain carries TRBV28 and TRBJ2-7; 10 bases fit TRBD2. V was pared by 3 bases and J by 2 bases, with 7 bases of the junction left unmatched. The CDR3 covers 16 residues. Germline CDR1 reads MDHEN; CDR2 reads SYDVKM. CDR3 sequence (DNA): TGTGCCAGCAGTTTTAAGCCGGGACTAGCGACCTACGAGCAGTACTTC. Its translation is CASSFKPGLATYEQYF.

The CDR3 spells CASSQRQATDTQYF. DNA for the CDR3: TGTGCCAGCAGCCAGCGGCAGGCCACAGATACGCAGTATTTT. This chain connects TRBV12-3 or TRBV12-4 to TRBJ2-3, with D possibly being TRBD2 (5 bases). The V end was cut by 6 bases, the J end by 2 bases, with 12 bases between. The CDR3 has 14 residues.

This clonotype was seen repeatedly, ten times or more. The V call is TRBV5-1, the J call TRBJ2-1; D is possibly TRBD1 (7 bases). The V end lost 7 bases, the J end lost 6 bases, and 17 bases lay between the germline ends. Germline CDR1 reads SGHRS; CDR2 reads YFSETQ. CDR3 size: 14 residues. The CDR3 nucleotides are TGCGCCAGCGCCGAGGGGGCTAGCGTCAATGAGCAGTTCTTC. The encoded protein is CASAEGASVNEQFF.

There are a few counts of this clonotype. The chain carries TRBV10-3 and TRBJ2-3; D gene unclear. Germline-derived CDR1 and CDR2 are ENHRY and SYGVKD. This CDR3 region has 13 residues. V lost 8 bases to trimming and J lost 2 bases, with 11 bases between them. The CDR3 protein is CAIVHTLTDTQYF. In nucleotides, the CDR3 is TGTGCCATCGTTCACACCCTCACAGATACGCAGTATTTT.

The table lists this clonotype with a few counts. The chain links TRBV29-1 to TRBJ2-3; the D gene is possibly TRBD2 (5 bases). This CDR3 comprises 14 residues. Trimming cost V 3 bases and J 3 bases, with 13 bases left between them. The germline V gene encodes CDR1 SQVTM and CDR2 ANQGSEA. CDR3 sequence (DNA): TGCAGCGTTGATTTCGGCCGAGGGACAGATACGCAGTATTTT. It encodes CSVDFGRGTDTQYF.

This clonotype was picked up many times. CDR3 nucleotides: TGCAGTGCTAGAGGACTAGTGAACACCGGGGAGCTGTTTTTT. This codes for CSARGLVNTGELFF. J is TRBJ2-2 and V is TRBV20-1; possible D gene TRBD2, 6 bases. The ends were cut back, 1 base at V and 1 base at J, with 7 bases in the middle. From germline, CDR1 is DFQATT and CDR2 SNEGSKA (reference sequence). CDR3 length equals 14 residues.

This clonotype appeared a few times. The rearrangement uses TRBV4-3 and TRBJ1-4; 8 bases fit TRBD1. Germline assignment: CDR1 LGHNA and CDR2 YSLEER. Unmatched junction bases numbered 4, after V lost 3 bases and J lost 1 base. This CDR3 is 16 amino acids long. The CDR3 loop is CASSQQQGVTNEKLFF. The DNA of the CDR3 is TGCGCCAGCAGCCAGCAACAGGGGGTAACTAATGAAAAACTGTTTTTT.

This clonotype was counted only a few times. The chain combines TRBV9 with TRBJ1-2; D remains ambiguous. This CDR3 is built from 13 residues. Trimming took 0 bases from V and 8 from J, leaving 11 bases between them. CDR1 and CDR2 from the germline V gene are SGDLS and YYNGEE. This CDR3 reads CASSVDPTGGYTF. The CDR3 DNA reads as TGTGCCAGCAGCGTAGACCCGACGGGAGGCTACACCTTC.

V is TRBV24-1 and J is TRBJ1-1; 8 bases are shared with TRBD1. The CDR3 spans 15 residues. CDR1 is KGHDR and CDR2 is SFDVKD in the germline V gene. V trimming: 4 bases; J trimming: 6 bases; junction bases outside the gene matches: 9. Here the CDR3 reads CATSEAGGGFAEAFF. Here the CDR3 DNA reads TGTGCCACCAGTGAAGCAGGGGGCGGTTTCGCTGAAGCTTTCTTT.

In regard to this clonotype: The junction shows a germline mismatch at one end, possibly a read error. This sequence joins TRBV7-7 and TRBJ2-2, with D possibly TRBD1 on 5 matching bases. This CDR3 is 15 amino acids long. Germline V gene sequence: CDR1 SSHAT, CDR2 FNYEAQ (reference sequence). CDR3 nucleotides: TGTGCTAGCAGCCGATCTGGACAAAACACCGGGGAGCTGTTTTTT. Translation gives CASSRSGQNTGELFF.

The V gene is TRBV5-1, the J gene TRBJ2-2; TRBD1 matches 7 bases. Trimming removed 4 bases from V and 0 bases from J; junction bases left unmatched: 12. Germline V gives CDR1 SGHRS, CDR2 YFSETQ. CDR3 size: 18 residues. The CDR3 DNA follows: TGCGCCAGCAGCACCCCGACAGGGCGATCCCCGAACACCGGGGAGCTGTTTTTT. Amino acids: CASSTPTGRSPNTGELFF.

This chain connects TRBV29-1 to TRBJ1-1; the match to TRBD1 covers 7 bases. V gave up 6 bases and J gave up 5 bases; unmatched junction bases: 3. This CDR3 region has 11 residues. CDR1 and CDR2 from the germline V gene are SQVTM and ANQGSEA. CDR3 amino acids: CSVNRGTEAFF. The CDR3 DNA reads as TGCAGCGTAAACAGGGGTACTGAAGCTTTCTTT. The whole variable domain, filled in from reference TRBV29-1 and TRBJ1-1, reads SAVISQKPSRDICQRGTSLTIQCQVDSQVTMMFWYRQQPGQSLTLIATANQGSEATYESGFVIDKFPISRPNLTFSTLTVSNMSPEDSSIYLCSVNRGTEAFFGQGTRLTVV.

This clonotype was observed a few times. The CDR3 loop reads CASSVGGAWTNEKLFF. The CDR3 DNA follows: TGTGCCAGCAGCGTAGGGGGAGCGTGGACTAATGAAAAACTGTTTTTT. V usage is TRBV9 and J usage is TRBJ1-4; D unclear. The ends were cut back, 0 bases at V and 2 bases at J, with 11 bases in the middle. CDR1 is SGDLS, CDR2 YYNGEE, per germline. The CDR3 is 16 amino acids.

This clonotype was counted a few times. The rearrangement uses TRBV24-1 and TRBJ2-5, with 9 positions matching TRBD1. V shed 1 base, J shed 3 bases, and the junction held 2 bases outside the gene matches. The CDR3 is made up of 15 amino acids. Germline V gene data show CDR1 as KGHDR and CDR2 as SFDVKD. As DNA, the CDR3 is TGTGCCACCAGTGATTTTGGGACAGGGAAAGAGACCCAGTACTTC. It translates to CATSDFGTGKETQYF.